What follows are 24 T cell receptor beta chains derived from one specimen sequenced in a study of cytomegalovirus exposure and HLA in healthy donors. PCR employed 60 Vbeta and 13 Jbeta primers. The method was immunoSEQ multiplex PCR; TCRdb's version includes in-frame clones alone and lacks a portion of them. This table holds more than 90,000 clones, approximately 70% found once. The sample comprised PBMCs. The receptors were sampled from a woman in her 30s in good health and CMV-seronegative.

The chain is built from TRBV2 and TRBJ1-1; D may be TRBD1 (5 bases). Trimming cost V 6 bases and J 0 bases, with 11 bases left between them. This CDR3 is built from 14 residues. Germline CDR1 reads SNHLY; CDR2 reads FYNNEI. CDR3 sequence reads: CASSRVAMNTEAFF. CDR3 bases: TGTGCCAGCAGCAGGGTGGCCATGAACACTGAAGCTTTCTTT. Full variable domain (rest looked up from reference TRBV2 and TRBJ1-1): EPEVTQTPSHQVTQMGQEVILRCVPISNHLYFYWYRQILGQKVEFLVSFYNNEISEKSEIFDDQFSVERPDGSNFTLKIRSTKLEDSAMYFCASSRVAMNTEAFFGQGTRLTVV.

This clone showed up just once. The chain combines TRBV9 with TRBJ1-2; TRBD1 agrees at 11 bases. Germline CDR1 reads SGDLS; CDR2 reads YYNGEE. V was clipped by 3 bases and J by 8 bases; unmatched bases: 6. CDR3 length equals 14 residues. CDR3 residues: CASSAGQGARGYTF. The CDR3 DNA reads TGTGCCAGCAGCGCCGGACAGGGGGCGCGGGGCTACACCTTC.

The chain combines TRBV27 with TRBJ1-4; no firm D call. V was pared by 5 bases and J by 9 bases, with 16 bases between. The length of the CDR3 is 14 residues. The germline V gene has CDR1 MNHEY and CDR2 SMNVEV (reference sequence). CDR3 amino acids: CASSAGIRGKKLFF. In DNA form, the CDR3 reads TGTGCCAGCAGTGCCGGGATCCGCGGCAAAAAACTGTTTTTT.

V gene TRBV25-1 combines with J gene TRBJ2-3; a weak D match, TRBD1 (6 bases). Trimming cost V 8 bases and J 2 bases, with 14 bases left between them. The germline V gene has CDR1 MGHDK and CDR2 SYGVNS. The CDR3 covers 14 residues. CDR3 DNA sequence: TGTGCCAGCGAGGGATACAGGGCCACAGATACGCAGTATTTT. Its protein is CASEGYRATDTQYF.

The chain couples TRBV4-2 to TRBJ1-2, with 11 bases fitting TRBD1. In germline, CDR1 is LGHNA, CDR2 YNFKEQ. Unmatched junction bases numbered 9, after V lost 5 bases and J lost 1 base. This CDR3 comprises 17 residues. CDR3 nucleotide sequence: TGTGCCAGCAGCTTCACGGGGACAGGGGGGAGTAACTATGGCTACACCTTC. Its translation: CASSFTGTGGSNYGYTF.

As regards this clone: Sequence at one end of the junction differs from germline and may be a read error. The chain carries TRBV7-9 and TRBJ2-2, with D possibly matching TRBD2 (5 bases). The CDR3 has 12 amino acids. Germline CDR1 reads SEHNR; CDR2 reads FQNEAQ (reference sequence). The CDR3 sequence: CSSSLLGGELFF. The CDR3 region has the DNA TGTTCCAGCAGCTTACTAGGCGGGGAGCTGTTTTTT.

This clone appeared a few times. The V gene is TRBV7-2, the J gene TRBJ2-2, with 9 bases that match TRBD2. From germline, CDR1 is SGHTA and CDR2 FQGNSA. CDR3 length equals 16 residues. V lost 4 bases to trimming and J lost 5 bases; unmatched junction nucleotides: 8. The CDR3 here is CASSSNSGGLTGELFF. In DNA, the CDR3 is TGTGCCAGCAGCTCCAATAGCGGGGGCTTGACCGGGGAGCTGTTTTTT.

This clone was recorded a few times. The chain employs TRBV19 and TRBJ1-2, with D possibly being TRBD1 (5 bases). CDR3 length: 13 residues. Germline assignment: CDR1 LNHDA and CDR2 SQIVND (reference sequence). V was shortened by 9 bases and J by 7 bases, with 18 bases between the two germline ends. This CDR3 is CASRPDIGRGYTF. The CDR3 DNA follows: TGTGCCAGCCGCCCGGACATCGGGCGTGGCTACACCTTC. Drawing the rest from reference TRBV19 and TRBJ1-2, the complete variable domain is DGGITQSPKYLFRKEGQNVTLSCEQNLNHDAMYWYRQDPGQGLRLIYYSQIVNDFQKGDIAEGYSVSREKKESFPLTVTSAQKNPTAFYLCASRPDIGRGYTFGSGTRLTVV.

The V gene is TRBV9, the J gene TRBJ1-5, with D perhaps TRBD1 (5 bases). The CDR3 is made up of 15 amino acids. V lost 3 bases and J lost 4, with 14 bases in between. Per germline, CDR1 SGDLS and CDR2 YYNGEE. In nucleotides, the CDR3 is TGTGCCAGCAGCGAGAGTCCGGGGGGTAATCAGCCCCAGCATTTT. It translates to CASSESPGGNQPQHF.

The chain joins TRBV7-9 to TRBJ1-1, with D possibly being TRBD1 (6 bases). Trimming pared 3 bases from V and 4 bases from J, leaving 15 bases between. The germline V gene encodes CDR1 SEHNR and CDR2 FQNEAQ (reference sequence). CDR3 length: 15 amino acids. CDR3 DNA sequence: TGTGCCAGCAGCTTGGACTCGAGGGGGGGCACTGAAGCTTTCTTT. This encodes CASSLDSRGGTEAFF.

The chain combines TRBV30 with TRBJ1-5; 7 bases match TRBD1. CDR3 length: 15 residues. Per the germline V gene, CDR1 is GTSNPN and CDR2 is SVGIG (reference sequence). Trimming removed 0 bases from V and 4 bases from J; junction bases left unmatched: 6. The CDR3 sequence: CAWSVRGQANQPQHF. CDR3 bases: TGTGCCTGGAGTGTACGAGGACAGGCAAATCAGCCCCAGCATTTT.

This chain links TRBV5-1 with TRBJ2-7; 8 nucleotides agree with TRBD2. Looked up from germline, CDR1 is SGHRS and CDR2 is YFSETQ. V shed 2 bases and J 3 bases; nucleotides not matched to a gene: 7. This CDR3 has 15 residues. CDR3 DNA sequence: TGCGCCAGCAGCTTTAGCGGGGAGGACGTCTACGAGCAGTACTTC. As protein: CASSFSGEDVYEQYF.

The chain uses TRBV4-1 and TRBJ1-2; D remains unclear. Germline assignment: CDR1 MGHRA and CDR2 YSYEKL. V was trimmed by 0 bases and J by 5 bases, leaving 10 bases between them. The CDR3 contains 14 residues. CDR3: CASSQDLAVYGYTF. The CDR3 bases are TGCGCCAGCAGCCAAGATCTGGCGGTTTATGGCTACACCTTC.

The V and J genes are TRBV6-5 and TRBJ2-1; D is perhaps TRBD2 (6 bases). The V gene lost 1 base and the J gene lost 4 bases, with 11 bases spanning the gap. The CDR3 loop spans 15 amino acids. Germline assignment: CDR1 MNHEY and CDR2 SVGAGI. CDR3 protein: CASSYWPSAYNEQFF. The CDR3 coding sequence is TGTGCCAGCAGTTACTGGCCTAGCGCTTACAATGAGCAGTTCTTC.

The CDR3 protein is CASSASGTSGKETQYF. The CDR3, as DNA: TGTGCCAGCAGCGCCTCCGGGACTAGCGGGAAAGAGACCCAGTACTTC. The chain uses TRBV2 and TRBJ2-5; 13 bases are shared with TRBD2. CDR1 and CDR2 (germline): SNHLY, FYNNEI. The CDR3 spans 16 residues. The V segment lost 6 bases and the J segment 3 bases; nucleotides outside the gene matches: 7.

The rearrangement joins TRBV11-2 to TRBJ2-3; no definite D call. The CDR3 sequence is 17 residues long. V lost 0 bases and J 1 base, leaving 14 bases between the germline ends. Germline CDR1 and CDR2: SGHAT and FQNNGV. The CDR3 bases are TGTGCCAGCAGCTTAGATCGAGGTAGCCCCCGCACAGATACGCAGTATTTT. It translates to CASSLDRGSPRTDTQYF.

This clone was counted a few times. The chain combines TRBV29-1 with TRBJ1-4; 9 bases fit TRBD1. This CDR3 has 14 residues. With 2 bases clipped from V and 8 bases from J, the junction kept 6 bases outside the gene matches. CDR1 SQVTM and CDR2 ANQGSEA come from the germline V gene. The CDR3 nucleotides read TGCAGCGTTGAACCGACAGGGACAGGGGAAAAACTGTTTTTT. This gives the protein CSVEPTGTGEKLFF.

Written as DNA, the CDR3 is TGCAGCGTTGAAGGTGCAGAGTCTAGGGGGCAGTTCTTC. Translating gives CSVEGAESRGQFF. This chain links TRBV29-1 with TRBJ2-1; maybe TRBD1 (5 bases). The CDR3 contains 13 residues. In germline, CDR1 is SQVTM, CDR2 ANQGSEA. V shed 1 base and J shed 12 bases, with 16 bases lying between them.

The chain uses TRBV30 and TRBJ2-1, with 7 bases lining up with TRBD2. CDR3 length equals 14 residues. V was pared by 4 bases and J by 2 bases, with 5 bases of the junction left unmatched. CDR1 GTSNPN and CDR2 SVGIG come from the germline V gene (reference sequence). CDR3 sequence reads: CAWTPGTTYNEQFF. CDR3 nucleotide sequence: TGTGCCTGGACTCCCGGGACTACCTACAATGAGCAGTTCTTC.

The CDR3 coding sequence is TGTGCCAGCAGCTTAAAGCAACAGGGCCCCAATGTCGATGGTCAGCCCCAGCATTTT. This translates into CASSLKQQGPNVDGQPQHF. V usage is TRBV7-8 and J usage is TRBJ1-5, with D perhaps TRBD1 (6 bases). CDR3 length: 19 amino acids. Germline V gene data show CDR1 as SGHVS and CDR2 as FQNEAQ. V was trimmed by 2 bases and J by 6 bases, leaving 26 bases between them.

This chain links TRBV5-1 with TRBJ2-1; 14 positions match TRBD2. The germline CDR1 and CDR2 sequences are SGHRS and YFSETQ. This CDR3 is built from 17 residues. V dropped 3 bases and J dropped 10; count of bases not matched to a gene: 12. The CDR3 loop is CASSSMPGLAGDQEQFF. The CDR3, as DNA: TGCGCCAGCAGCTCAATGCCGGGACTAGCGGGAGATCAGGAGCAGTTCTTC.

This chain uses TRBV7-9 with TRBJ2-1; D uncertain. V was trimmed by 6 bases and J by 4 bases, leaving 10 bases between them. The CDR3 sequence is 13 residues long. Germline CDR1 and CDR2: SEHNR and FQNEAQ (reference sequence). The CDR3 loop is CASRSGSYNEQFF. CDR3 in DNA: TGTGCCAGCAGGTCAGGTTCTTACAATGAGCAGTTCTTC.

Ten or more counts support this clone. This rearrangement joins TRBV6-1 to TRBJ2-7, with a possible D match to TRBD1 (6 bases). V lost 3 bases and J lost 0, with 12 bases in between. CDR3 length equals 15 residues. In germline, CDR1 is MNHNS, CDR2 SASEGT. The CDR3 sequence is CASSEQAGASYEQYF. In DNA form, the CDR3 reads TGTGCCAGCAGTGAGCAGGCAGGGGCCTCCTACGAGCAGTACTTC.

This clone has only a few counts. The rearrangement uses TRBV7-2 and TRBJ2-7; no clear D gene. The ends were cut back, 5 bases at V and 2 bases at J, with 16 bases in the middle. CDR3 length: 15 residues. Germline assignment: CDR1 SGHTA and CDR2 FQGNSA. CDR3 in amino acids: CASSADPTGTYEQYF. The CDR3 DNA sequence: TGTGCCAGCAGCGCCGACCCGACGGGTACCTACGAGCAGTACTTC.